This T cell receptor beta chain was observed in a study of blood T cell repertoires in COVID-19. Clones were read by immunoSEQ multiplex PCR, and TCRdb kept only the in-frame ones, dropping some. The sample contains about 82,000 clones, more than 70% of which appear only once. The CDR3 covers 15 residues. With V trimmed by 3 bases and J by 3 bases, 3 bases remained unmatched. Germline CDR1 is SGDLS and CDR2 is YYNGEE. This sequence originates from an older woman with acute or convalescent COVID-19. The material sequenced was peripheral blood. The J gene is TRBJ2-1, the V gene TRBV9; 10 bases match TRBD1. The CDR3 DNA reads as TGTGCCAGCAGCGGGGGACAGGGGATCTACAATGAGCAGTTCTTC. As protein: CASSGGQGIYNEQFF. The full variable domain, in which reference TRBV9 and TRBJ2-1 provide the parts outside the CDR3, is DSGVTQTPKHLITATGQRVTLRCSPRSGDLSVYWYQQSLDQGLQFLIQYYNGEERAKGNILERFSAQQFPDLHSELNLSSLELGDSALYFCASSGGQGIYNEQFFGPGTRLTVL.